One and the same sample provided the 17 T cell receptor beta chains below, sequenced in a study of T cell repertoires in cytomegalovirus infection. TCRdb reprocessed the reads via MiXCR and lists one record per CDR3 protein. The sample includes 20,000 to 30,000 distinct CDR3 sequences, approximately 24% of them seen just once. No cognate antigen is known for these TCRs. The material was CD8+ T cells from cultured PBMCs, obtained from culture after CMV antigen stimulation. Every receptor here comes from a human donor in good health (CMV status not recorded). Some clones in this sample may be carry-over from other donors' samples.

The DNA for the CDR3 is TGCGCCAGCAGCCAAGACCCGACAGGGATGAACTATGGCTACACCTTC. It translates to CASSQDPTGMNYGYTF. The chain recombines TRBV4-1 with TRBJ1-2, with 7 bases aligning to TRBD1. The CDR3 is made up of 16 amino acids. The germline gives CDR1 MGHRA, CDR2 YSYEKL. V lost 0 bases and J lost 2; bases outside the gene matches: 6.

The chain uses TRBV6-6 and TRBJ1-6, with D unresolved. CDR1 MNHNY and CDR2 SVGAGI come from the germline V gene (reference sequence). The length of the CDR3 is 17 residues. The germline V and J ends were trimmed by 5 bases and 4 bases, with 18 bases remaining between them. CDR3 sequence: CASSVPPVDWYNSPLHF. CDR3 bases: TGTGCCAGCAGTGTACCCCCCGTGGACTGGTATAATTCACCCCTCCACTTT.

The chain uses TRBV6-5 and TRBJ2-7; 9 bases match TRBD1. This CDR3 contains 15 residues. With V trimmed by 1 base and J by 5 bases, 6 bases remained unmatched. Germline V gene data show CDR1 as MNHEY and CDR2 as SVGAGI. The CDR3 nucleotides are TGTGCCAGCAGTTACTACTCAACAGGGGGCAACGAGCAGTACTTC. This translates into CASSYYSTGGNEQYF.

The gene calls are TRBV15 and TRBJ2-7, with unresolved D. The V gene lost 9 bases and the J gene lost 2 bases, with 14 bases spanning the gap. This CDR3 region has 13 residues. CDR1 is LNHNV, CDR2 YYDKDF, per germline (reference sequence). CDR3 amino acids: CATTAAPTYEQYF. The CDR3 bases are TGTGCCACAACGGCAGCGCCTACCTACGAGCAGTACTTC.

This chain links TRBV12-3 or TRBV12-4 with TRBJ1-5; 8 bases fit TRBD1. The V and J ends lost 8 bases and 4 bases, in that order; junction bases with no gene match: 1. The CDR3 is made up of 12 amino acids. CDR3 in DNA: TGTGCCAGCGGACAGGGAAATCAGCCCCAGCATTTT. It codes for CASGQGNQPQHF.

This chain links TRBV10-3 with TRBJ1-3, with TRBD1 matching over 9 bases. J lost 1 base, V lost 3 bases, and 4 bases had no gene match. The V gene's germline CDR1 is ENHRY and CDR2 SYGVKD. The CDR3 totals 16 residues. CDR3: CAISDAGQGSGNTIYF. CDR3 nucleotides: TGTGCCATCAGTGATGCGGGACAGGGTTCTGGAAACACCATATATTTT.

The J gene is TRBJ2-5, the V gene TRBV6-2 or TRBV6-3; TRBD1 is a possible D gene (5 bases). The CDR3 is 13 amino acids. Looked up from germline, CDR1 is MNHEY and CDR2 is SVGEGT. Trimming cost V 8 bases and J 4 bases, with 14 bases left between them. The CDR3 spells CASGVGPGETQYF. The DNA of the CDR3 is TGTGCCAGCGGGGTGGGGCCGGGAGAGACCCAGTACTTC.

This clonotype was recorded at least ten times. The V call is TRBV28, the J call TRBJ2-3; 7 positions match TRBD2. The CDR3 contains 16 residues. V trimming: 6 bases; J trimming: 3 bases; junction bases outside the gene matches: 12. Germline-derived CDR1 and CDR2 are MDHEN and SYDVKM. The CDR3 region is CASSPVWGGKTDTQYF. The DNA for the CDR3 is TGTGCCAGCAGCCCCGTGTGGGGGGGTAAAACAGATACGCAGTATTTT.

This clonotype appeared a few times. V gene TRBV11-2 combines with J gene TRBJ2-2; D not resolved. Trimming took 1 base from V and 7 from J, leaving 4 bases between them. In germline, CDR1 is SGHAT, CDR2 FQNNGV. CDR3 length: 12 amino acids. CDR3: CASSLAGGELFF. In nucleotides, the CDR3 is TGTGCCAGCAGCTTAGCGGGCGGGGAGCTGTTTTTT.

The chain couples TRBV20-1 to TRBJ2-1; D is undetermined. Germline V gene data show CDR1 as DFQATT and CDR2 as SNEGSKA (reference sequence). This CDR3 is built from 14 residues. Between the trimmed V and J ends, which lost 0 bases and 8 bases, there was a span of 14 bases. Here the CDR3 reads CSARDLGAGDEQFF. Written as DNA, the CDR3 is TGCAGTGCTAGAGATCTTGGTGCAGGCGATGAGCAGTTCTTC.

The rearrangement joins TRBV20-1 to TRBJ2-5, with D unclear. This CDR3 is built from 16 residues. Germline V lookup: CDR1 DFQATT, CDR2 SNEGSKA (reference sequence). Trimming cost V 0 bases and J 5 bases, with 19 bases left between them. CDR3 in DNA: TGCAGTGCTAGAGACCCCTCCCCCGCCTTTAGGGAGACCCAGTACTTC. Translated, it gives CSARDPSPAFRETQYF.

This clonotype was found many times. The V gene is TRBV7-8, the J gene TRBJ2-7; the D is unclear. The CDR3 is 12 amino acids. Trimming pared 1 base from V and 6 bases from J, leaving 7 bases between. Germline V lookup: CDR1 SGHVS, CDR2 FQNEAQ. The CDR3 region is CASSLGYREQYF. For the CDR3, the DNA is TGTGCCAGCAGCTTAGGCTACCGCGAGCAGTACTTC. The complete variable domain, with remaining parts taken from reference TRBV7-8 and TRBJ2-7, reads GAGVSQSPRYKVAKRGQDVALRCDPISGHVSLFWYQQALGQGPEFLTYFQNEAQLDKSGLPSDRFFAERPEGSVSTLKIQRTQQEDSAVYLCASSLGYREQYFGPGTRLTVT.

This clonotype was observed at least ten times. The V gene is TRBV28, the J gene TRBJ1-5, with D maybe TRBD1 (5 bases). There are 18 residues in the CDR3. CDR1 and CDR2 from the germline V gene are MDHEN and SYDVKM. V was shortened by 0 bases and J by 0 bases, with 15 bases between the two germline ends. DNA for the CDR3: TGTGCCAGCAGTTTATGGGACACCGGACTCTATAGCAATCAGCCCCAGCATTTT. This codes for CASSLWDTGLYSNQPQHF.

This clonotype showed up just a few times. This chain connects TRBV4-3 to TRBJ1-5; TRBD1 agrees at 7 bases. This CDR3 comprises 16 residues. Trimming took 0 bases from V and 4 from J; bases not matched to a gene: 6. Germline V gene lookup returns CDR1 LGHNA and CDR2 YSLEER. CDR3 DNA sequence: TGCGCCAGCAGCCAAGATCTCACAGGGGTGAATCAGCCCCAGCATTTT. Translated: CASSQDLTGVNQPQHF.

The J gene is TRBJ2-7, the V gene TRBV19; TRBD1 matches at 10 bases. Germline CDR1 reads LNHDA; CDR2 reads SQIVND (reference sequence). The CDR3 contains 13 residues. Germline trimming cut 8 bases from V and 7 bases from J; bases unmatched to any gene: 8. CDR3 coding DNA: TGTGCCAGTTCCGAGACAGGGGGCTGGGAGCAGTACTTC. Residues: CASSETGGWEQYF.

This clonotype turned up a few times. The rearrangement links TRBV7-6 to TRBJ2-1; no clear D gene. Trimming pared 5 bases from V and 6 bases from J, leaving 11 bases between. CDR3 length equals 13 residues. The germline gives CDR1 SGHVS, CDR2 FNYEAQ. In nucleotides, the CDR3 is TGTGCCAGCAGCCAGCCCCGGGCCAATGAGCAGTTCTTC. Translating gives CASSQPRANEQFF.

This clonotype showed up many times. The V gene is TRBV7-2, the J gene TRBJ2-2; D is possibly TRBD1 (5 bases). CDR1 is SGHTA, CDR2 FQGNSA, per germline. The V and J ends lost 2 bases and 0 bases respectively, with 7 bases between them. CDR3 length equals 15 residues. CDR3 sequence: CASSLQGANTGELFF. The CDR3 DNA reads TGTGCCAGCAGCTTACAAGGGGCGAACACCGGGGAGCTGTTTTTT.